The 29 T cell receptor beta chains below were found in one sample sequenced in a study of post-analysis software for immune sequencing data. General study points: TRBV5-6, TRBV5-1 and TRBV20-1 belonged to a set of roughly 5 TRBV segments that were more frequent in patients than controls.

Every TCR beta cDNA library bore unique molecular identifiers. TCRdb re-analysed the PCR reads in MiXCR, keeping a single row per CDR3 protein. The sample consists of about 540,000 distinct CDR3 sequences, around 34% of them appearing once. These receptors' targets are unknown. Sequencing was carried out using blood. The receptors shown here come from a girl aged 2-17 years with multiple sclerosis.

This clonotype was seen a single time. The chain employs TRBV10-3 and TRBJ2-4, with D possibly matching TRBD1 (5 bases). The J call may be wrong; the DNA end is better matched by TRBJ2-5. CDR1 is ENHRY and CDR2 is SYGVKD in the germline V gene. This CDR3 contains 14 residues. CDR3 DNA: TGTGCCATCAGTAGCAGGGAAAGCCAAGAGACCCAGTACTTC. It is translated as CAISSRESQETQYF.

This clonotype has only a few counts. The chain recombines TRBV7-3 with TRBJ2-1; 10 bases line up with TRBD1. From germline, CDR1 is SGHTA and CDR2 FQGTGA. V was clipped by 6 bases and J by 7 bases; unmatched bases: 15. The CDR3 has 17 amino acids. CDR3 sequence: CASSFIPGQGVPNEQFF. In nucleotides, the CDR3 is TGTGCCAGCAGTTTTATCCCCGGACAGGGGGTTCCGAATGAGCAGTTCTTC.

This clonotype was found a few times. The V and J genes are TRBV6-6 and TRBJ2-1; 14 bases match TRBD2. The V gene end was trimmed by 5 bases and the J gene end by 8 bases; junction bases not matched to a gene: 8. Germline V gene lookup returns CDR1 MNHNY and CDR2 SVGAGI (reference sequence). The CDR3 has 16 residues. CDR3 region: CASSPGLAGGLDEQFF. As DNA, the CDR3 is TGTGCCAGCAGTCCTGGACTAGCGGGGGGCCTGGATGAGCAGTTCTTC.

This clonotype was recorded at least ten times. The rearrangement joins TRBV15 to TRBJ1-4; the match to TRBD1 covers 9 bases. Trimming cost V 0 bases and J 8 bases; bases outside gene matches: 7. The CDR3 is made up of 16 amino acids. Germline loops: CDR1 LNHNV, CDR2 YYDKDF (reference sequence). DNA of the CDR3: TGTGCCACCAGCAGAGATTTTGGGGGGACAGGGGAAAAACTGTTTTTT. It encodes CATSRDFGGTGEKLFF.

V usage is TRBV27 and J usage is TRBJ1-2; possible D gene TRBD1, 6 bases. Germline V lookup: CDR1 MNHEY, CDR2 SMNVEV (reference sequence). Trimming pared 0 bases from V and 7 bases from J, leaving 12 bases between. The CDR3 totals 14 residues. CDR3 bases: TGTGCCAGCAGTTTATCCGCAGGGGCGCGTGGCTACACCTTC. It codes for CASSLSAGARGYTF.

This clonotype was found a few times. The V gene is TRBV7-2, the J gene TRBJ1-2; 7 nucleotides align to TRBD1. The CDR3 has 16 amino acids. The germline CDR1 and CDR2 sequences are SGHTA and FQGNSA. V lost 5 bases to trimming and J lost 1 base; unmatched junction nucleotides: 10. CDR3 residues: CASSVRQGSFNYGYTF. Written as DNA, the CDR3 is TGTGCCAGCAGCGTGAGACAGGGTAGCTTTAACTATGGCTACACCTTC.

A few counts support this clonotype. The V and J genes are TRBV7-3 and TRBJ2-7, with D possibly being TRBD1 (7 bases). The J call is in doubt because the DNA end fits TRBJ2-5 better. Germline assignment: CDR1 SGHTA and CDR2 FQGTGA. CDR3 length equals 14 residues. CDR3 coding DNA: TGTGCCAGCAGCCCCCAGGGGGGTACAAAGACCCAGTACTTC. This encodes CASSPQGGTKTQYF.

This clonotype was detected a few times. The chain is built from TRBV20-1 and TRBJ1-1; D perhaps matches TRBD1 (5 bases). V dropped 3 bases and J dropped 6 bases, with 11 bases sitting between them. Looked up from germline, CDR1 is DFQATT and CDR2 is SNEGSKA (reference sequence). This CDR3 spans 12 amino acids. CDR3 region: CSASGGAAEAFF. Written as DNA, the CDR3 is TGCAGTGCTAGTGGGGGAGCGGCTGAAGCTTTCTTT.

The chain recombines TRBV7-8 with TRBJ2-7, with D maybe TRBD1 (7 bases). The length of the CDR3 is 16 residues. The V end was cut by 2 bases, the J end by 1 base, with 15 bases between. Germline values: CDR1 SGHVS, CDR2 FQNEAQ. The CDR3 loop is CASSLWFRGESYEQYF. The CDR3 DNA follows: TGTGCCAGCAGCTTATGGTTCAGGGGGGAATCCTACGAGCAGTACTTC.

This clonotype was counted only a few times. V and J are TRBV6-6 and TRBJ2-7; D not certain. This CDR3 contains 14 residues. Deletions cut 4 bases from V and 2 bases from J, with 12 bases between. Germline lookup yields CDR1 MNHNY and CDR2 SVGAGI (reference sequence). The CDR3 region is CASSSSDGTYEQYF. The DNA for the CDR3 is TGTGCCAGCAGTTCGTCGGACGGAACCTACGAGCAGTACTTC.

The rearrangement joins TRBV15 to TRBJ2-6; TRBD1 is a possible D gene (6 bases). The V end lost 0 bases, the J end lost 2 bases, and 14 bases lay between the germline ends. Germline V gives CDR1 LNHNV, CDR2 YYDKDF (reference sequence). The CDR3 has 18 amino acids. CDR3 region: CATSRDPIGTTGANVLTF. In nucleotides, the CDR3 is TGTGCCACCAGCAGAGACCCTATTGGGACAACTGGGGCCAACGTCCTGACTTTC. Together with reference TRBV15 and TRBJ2-6, the CDR3 gives the full variable domain: DAMVIQNPRYQVTQFGKPVTLSCSQTLNHNVMYWYQQKSSQAPKLLFHYYDKDFNNEADTPDNFQSRRPNTSFCFLDIRSPGLGDTAMYLCATSRDPIGTTGANVLTFGAGSRLTVL.

V gene TRBV20-1 combines with J gene TRBJ1-1; 8 positions agree with TRBD1. Germline CDR1 reads DFQATT; CDR2 reads SNEGSKA (reference sequence). The V and J ends lost 1 base and 6 bases, in that order; junction bases with no gene match: 7. This CDR3 is built from 14 residues. CDR3 residues: CSARGSGGEAEAFF. CDR3 sequence (DNA): TGCAGTGCTAGAGGTTCAGGGGGCGAGGCTGAAGCTTTCTTT.

The V gene is TRBV5-4, the J gene TRBJ2-3; 7 bases are shared with TRBD1. The junction had 7 bases not matched to a gene; V was cut back by 5 bases and J by 1 base. This CDR3 region has 15 residues. Germline V gives CDR1 SGHNT, CDR2 YYREEE (reference sequence). The CDR3 spells CASRSGTDGTDTQYF. The CDR3 DNA reads TGTGCCAGCAGATCCGGGACAGACGGCACAGATACGCAGTATTTT.

The chain combines TRBV20-1 with TRBJ2-1, with TRBD2 matching over 12 bases. The CDR3 consists of 15 residues. CDR1 DFQATT and CDR2 SNEGSKA come from the germline V gene (reference sequence). V dropped 8 bases and J dropped 13; count of bases not matched to a gene: 18. CDR3 in DNA: TGCAGTACTTCCGCGCTAGCGGGGGGGCGAGAGACCCAGTTCTTC. Protein product: CSTSALAGGRETQFF.

This clonotype has more than one count but fewer than ten. The gene calls are TRBV2 and TRBJ2-7; 12 nucleotides match TRBD1. Germline assignment: CDR1 SNHLY and CDR2 FYNNEI. With 4 bases clipped from V and 2 bases from J, the junction kept 0 bases outside the gene matches. The CDR3 has 14 residues. The CDR3 spells CASSGDRGPYEQYF. CDR3 coding DNA: TGTGCCAGCAGTGGGGACAGGGGGCCCTACGAGCAGTACTTC.

The chain employs TRBV10-3 and TRBJ2-3; D is uncertain. Germline CDR1 and CDR2: ENHRY and SYGVKD. There are 12 residues in the CDR3. V was cut by 4 bases and J by 6 bases, with 8 bases left in between. CDR3 sequence reads: CAISGFDDTQYF. In DNA, the CDR3 is TGTGCCATCAGTGGGTTCGATGATACGCAGTATTTT.

A note on this clonotype: A much larger clone sits a single nucleotide away, making a read error possible. V and J are TRBV5-1 and TRBJ1-2; 7 bases fit TRBD1. Germline-derived CDR1 and CDR2 are SGHRS and YFSETQ. This CDR3 is built from 15 residues. The CDR3 coding sequence is TGCGCCAGCAGCTTGGAAGGGACAGCCAACTATGGCTACATCTTC. This encodes CASSLEGTANYGYIF.

This chain links TRBV21-1 with TRBJ2-7; the D call in the table, TRBD1, was not verified against the DNA. TRBV21-1 is classified as a pseudogene. There are 12 residues in the CDR3. The CDR3 loop reads CASSPRGGEQYF. The DNA of the CDR3 is TGTGCCAGCAGCCCACGTGGGGGAGAGCAGTACTTC.

V and J are TRBV29-1 and TRBJ1-2; D perhaps matches TRBD1 (5 bases). This CDR3 contains 14 residues. CDR1 and CDR2 from the germline V gene are SQVTM and ANQGSEA. V shed 3 bases and J shed 8 bases, with 19 bases lying between them. The CDR3 loop is CSVEERGSAGGYTF. In DNA form, the CDR3 reads TGCAGCGTTGAGGAGAGGGGATCTGCGGGGGGCTACACCTTC.

The rearrangement links TRBV20-1 to TRBJ1-1, with 7 bases identical to TRBD1. Germline CDR1 is DFQATT and CDR2 is SNEGSKA (reference sequence). J gave up 4 bases and V 0 bases, and 11 bases lay outside the gene matches. The CDR3 has 16 amino acids. The CDR3 loop reads CSARDPSTGDGTEAFF. Here the CDR3 DNA reads TGCAGTGCTAGAGATCCCTCCACAGGGGACGGCACTGAAGCTTTCTTT.

This clonotype was detected only a few times. This sequence joins TRBV7-2 and TRBJ2-7; D uncertain. V lost 6 bases, J lost 6 bases, and 9 bases lay in between. Germline V gene sequence: CDR1 SGHTA, CDR2 FQGNSA. The CDR3 runs to 11 residues. CDR3 DNA: TGTGCCAGCAGTCAAAGATCCGAGCAGTACTTC. It is translated as CASSQRSEQYF.

This clonotype was seen ten or more times. V gene TRBV6-6 combines with J gene TRBJ2-7; TRBD1 agrees at 10 bases. CDR3 length: 14 residues. Germline assignment: CDR1 MNHNY and CDR2 SVGAGI (reference sequence). The ends lost 6 bases at V and 3 bases at J; junction bases unmatched: 5. The CDR3 here is CASSAGTGDYEQYF. The CDR3, as DNA: TGTGCCAGCAGCGCCGGGACAGGGGACTACGAGCAGTACTTC.

Concerning this clonotype: A much bigger clone sits one base away, suggesting this may be a read error. The rearrangement uses TRBV6-5 and TRBJ2-2; TRBD2 matches at 9 bases. Germline V gene lookup returns CDR1 MNHEY and CDR2 SVGAGI. This CDR3 is built from 16 residues. CDR3: CASSYLTSGPLGERFF. Here the CDR3 DNA reads TGTGCCAGCAGTTACTTGACTAGCGGTCCTTTAGGGGAGCGGTTTTTT.

This clonotype was observed a few times. The V and J genes are TRBV6-5 and TRBJ2-5; D may be TRBD2 (6 bases). Trimming left V 2 bases short and J 2 bases short, with 9 bases between. CDR1 and CDR2 from the germline V gene are MNHEY and SVGAGI. This CDR3 spans 14 amino acids. CDR3 DNA: TGTGCCAGCAGTTACATGCGGGGACAAGAGACCCAGTACTTC. Its translation: CASSYMRGQETQYF.

This clonotype was seen a handful of times. The V gene is TRBV10-3, the J gene TRBJ2-7; maybe TRBD1 (6 bases). The CDR3 loop spans 15 amino acids. Germline loops: CDR1 ENHRY, CDR2 SYGVKD. Deletions cut 2 bases from V and 2 bases from J, with 13 bases between. DNA of the CDR3: TGTGCCATCAGTGAGGCTCGGGACATACCCTACGAGCAGTACTTC. Translated, it gives CAISEARDIPYEQYF.

The rearrangement links TRBV12-3 or TRBV12-4 to TRBJ1-1; 7 bases are a match to TRBD1. J gave up 3 bases and V 5 bases, and 6 bases lay outside the gene matches. This CDR3 contains 14 residues. This CDR3 is CASSGGQEHTEAFF. The CDR3 nucleotides are TGTGCCAGCAGTGGCGGACAGGAGCACACTGAAGCTTTCTTT.

In this sample, this clonotype turned up a few times. The V gene is TRBV5-1, the J gene TRBJ2-1; 14 nucleotides match TRBD2. This CDR3 spans 14 amino acids. The V gene end was trimmed by 6 bases and the J gene end by 9 bases; junction bases not matched to a gene: 5. Germline V gene sequence: CDR1 SGHRS, CDR2 YFSETQ. Here the CDR3 DNA reads TGCGCCAGCAAGACTAGCGGGGGGGCCCCTGAGCAGTTCTTC. Translation: CASKTSGGAPEQFF.

This clonotype came up many times. The chain employs TRBV20-1 and TRBJ2-5; unclear D gene. Trimming took 3 bases from V and 2 from J, leaving 13 bases between them. Looked up from germline, CDR1 is DFQATT and CDR2 is SNEGSKA (reference sequence). This CDR3 contains 14 residues. DNA for the CDR3: TGCAGTGCTAGGATGGTCACAGCACAAGAGACCCAGTACTTC. As protein: CSARMVTAQETQYF.

Only a few counts were recorded for this clonotype. Germline is not matched at one junction end, which may reflect a read error. The chain uses TRBV7-7 and TRBJ2-7, with 7 nucleotides matching TRBD2. Germline-derived CDR1 and CDR2 are SSHAT and FNYEAQ (reference sequence). This CDR3 contains 14 residues. This CDR3 is CASSLGREVGEQYF. The CDR3 DNA reads as TGTGCTAGCAGCTTAGGGAGGGAGGTTGGCGAGCAGTACTTC. The whole variable domain, remainder taken from reference TRBV7-7 and TRBJ2-7, is GAGVSQSPRYKVTKRGQDVTLRCDPISSHATLYWYQQALGQGPEFLTYFNYEAQPDKSGLPSDRFSAERPEGSISTLTIQRTEQRDSAMYRCASSLGREVGEQYFGPGTRLTVT.